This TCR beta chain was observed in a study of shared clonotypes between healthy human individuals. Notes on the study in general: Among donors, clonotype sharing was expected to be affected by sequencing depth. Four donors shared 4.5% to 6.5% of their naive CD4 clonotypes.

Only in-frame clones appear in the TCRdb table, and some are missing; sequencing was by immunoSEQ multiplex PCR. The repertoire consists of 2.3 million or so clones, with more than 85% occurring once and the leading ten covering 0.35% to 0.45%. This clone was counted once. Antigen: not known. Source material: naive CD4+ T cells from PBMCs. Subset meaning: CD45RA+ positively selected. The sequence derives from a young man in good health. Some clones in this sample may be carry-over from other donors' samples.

CDR3 coding DNA: TGTGCCACCAGCAGAGATTATGGTAGCGGGAGCCATGAGCAGTTCTTC. It specifies CATSRDYGSGSHEQFF. The chain joins TRBV15 to TRBJ2-1; 9 nucleotides line up with TRBD2. This CDR3 region has 16 residues. V shed 0 bases, J shed 8 bases, and the junction held 8 bases outside the gene matches. In germline, CDR1 is LNHNV, CDR2 YYDKDF (reference sequence).